These T cell receptor beta chains were read from a single sample in a study of blood T cell repertoires in COVID-19. This table comes from immunoSEQ multiplex PCR, and its TCRdb copy is limited to in-frame clones, with some not included. The sample lists about 50,000 clones, roughly 90% occurring once. The source material was peripheral blood. The receptors come from a woman of 80 years or more with acute or convalescent COVID-19. Both conserved end residues are part of each CDR3.

CDR3 protein: CASSLDSATRMNTEAFF
V gene: TRBV5-1
J gene: TRBJ1-1

CDR3 protein: CASSFLEGQETQYF
V gene: TRBV21-1
J gene: TRBJ2-5

CDR3 protein: CAIGASNYGYTF
V gene: TRBV10-3
J gene: TRBJ1-2

CDR3 protein: CASSLLAGSYNEQFF
V gene: TRBV7-9
J gene: TRBJ2-1

CDR3 protein: CASSLAGRAYNEQFF
V gene: TRBV7-2
J gene: TRBJ2-1

CDR3 protein: CASTNRWKNTEAFF
V gene: TRBV19
J gene: TRBJ1-1

CDR3 protein: CASSQATRGSWEQYF
V gene: TRBV3-1/TRBV3-2
J gene: TRBJ2-7

CDR3 protein: CAAYRFLAGGADTQYF
V gene: TRBV5-4
J gene: TRBJ2-3

CDR3 protein: CASRLDRTNQPQHF
V gene: TRBV6-5
J gene: TRBJ1-5

CDR3 protein: CASSPGTGNTDTQYF
V gene: TRBV7-9
J gene: TRBJ2-3

CDR3 protein: CASSALQVRRSYTEAFF
V gene: TRBV19
J gene: TRBJ1-1

CDR3 protein: CASRSSGGQNIQYF
V gene: TRBV7-2
J gene: TRBJ2-4

CDR3 protein: CASSQESLRVRGLFF
V gene: TRBV4-1
J gene: TRBJ2-2

CDR3 protein: CATHPGGPTDTQYF
V gene: TRBV10-3
J gene: TRBJ2-3